The source of this T cell receptor (beta chain) is a study of CD8 T cells in Susac syndrome. The CDR3 has 17 residues. Per the germline V gene, CDR1 is MNHEY and CDR2 is SVGEGT. RNA totalling roughly 0.45 to 1 ug underwent reverse transcription with random hexamers. A single record per CDR3 protein comes from TCRdb applying MiXCR to the immunoSEQ multiplex PCR reads. The sample contains 250,000 to 350,000 distinct CDR3 sequences, about 90% of which appear only once. Details on this clonotype: The junction does not match germline at one end; this may be a read error.

This sequence was found in a human donor with multiple sclerosis. Sequencing used CD4+ T cells from PBMCs. The chain is built from TRBV6-2 or TRBV6-3 and TRBJ1-5; D uncertain. The CDR3, as DNA: TGTGCCAGCAGTTACTCACTCACTAAAAGGGCAGATCAGCCACAGCATTTT. Translating it yields CASSYSLTKRADQPQHF.